These 14 T cell receptor beta chains came from one sample sequenced in a study of T cell clonality in common variable immunodeficiency. The table came from immunoSEQ multiplex PCR; TCRdb's copy has only in-frame clones and leaves some out. The sample counts more than 65,000 clones, none seen once; the ten largest own over 0.7%. Sequences were obtained from peripheral blood mononuclear cells. All receptors derive from a person between 18 and 75 years old in good health.

Ten or more counts support this clone. Read data end 3 residues before the CDR3 end; the end is taken from the germline J gene. V and J are TRBV19 and TRBJ1-5; the D is unclear. Germline-derived CDR1 and CDR2 are LNHDA and SQIVND (reference sequence). V gave up 9 bases and J gave up 0 bases, with 9 bases separating them. This CDR3 spans 13 amino acids. The CDR3: CASDRASNQPQHF. The covered CDR3 bases are TGTGCCAGCGATCGAGCTAGCAATCAGCCC.

This clone was seen at least ten times. The read is 3 residues too short to cover the CDR3 end, so that end is filled in from the germline J gene. V and J are TRBV5-6 and TRBJ1-2, with D maybe TRBD1 (5 bases). Germline CDR1 SGHDT, CDR2 YYEEEE. V was trimmed by 5 bases and J by 6 bases, leaving 17 bases between them. This CDR3 is 14 amino acids long. The CDR3 loop reads CASRSRGGVHGYTF. CDR3 bases read: TGTGCCAGCAGGAGTAGAGGAGGGGTCCATGGC.

Many counts were recorded for this clone. Read coverage stops 3 residues before the CDR3 terminus; the germline J gene supplies the remainder. The rearrangement joins TRBV19 to TRBJ1-5; a possible D gene is TRBD1 (5 bases). The CDR3 sequence is 17 residues long. The V end lost 3 bases, the J end lost 4 bases, and 19 bases lay between the germline ends. In germline, CDR1 is LNHDA, CDR2 SQIVND (reference sequence). The chain's CDR3 is CASSIQGAFGNNQPQHF. The sequenced CDR3 bases are TGTGCCAGTAGTATCCAAGGGGCGTTCGGGAATAATCAGCCC.

This clone was picked up many times. The DNA ends 3 residues before the CDR3 does, and the rest of the CDR3 is filled in from the germline J gene. The V gene is TRBV30, the J gene TRBJ2-1; 9 bases match TRBD2. CDR3 size: 14 residues. Losses at the gene ends were 3 bases for V and 8 bases for J; bases not matched to a gene: 8. Germline V lookup: CDR1 GTSNPN, CDR2 SVGIG (reference sequence). This chain's CDR3 is CAWRSKREADEQFF. The sequenced CDR3 bases are TGTGCCTGGAGGTCAAAGCGGGAGGCGGATGAG.

This clone was counted at least ten times. Sequencing ends 3 residues short of the CDR3 end; the germline J gene provides the rest. The chain is built from TRBV7-9 and TRBJ1-1; TRBD1 is a possible D gene (6 bases). CDR1 SEHNR and CDR2 FQNEAQ come from the germline V gene (reference sequence). The germline V and J ends were trimmed by 0 bases and 2 bases, with 10 bases remaining between them. This CDR3 is built from 15 residues. The DNA read from the CDR3 is TGTGCCAGCAGCTTAGCGCGGACAGCTAACACTGAA. Its translation is CASSLARTANTE. The CDR3, in full, reads CASSLARTANTEAFF.

In its sample, this clone was seen many times. From the germline J gene comes the end of the CDR3, since the read stops 3 residues before it. The rearrangement links TRBV5-1 to TRBJ2-1; 13 bases are a match to TRBD2. V lost 0 bases and J lost 1; bases outside the gene matches: 7. CDR1 is SGHRS and CDR2 is YFSETQ in the germline V gene. The CDR3 has 19 residues. The CDR3 DNA, read in part, is TGCGCCAGCAGCTTGGCCAATAGACTAGCGGGAGGATCCTACAATGAG. Its translation is CASSLANRLAGGSYNE. The entire CDR3 reads CASSLANRLAGGSYNEQFF.

This clone was detected ten times or more. Sequencing ends 3 residues short of the CDR3 end; the germline J gene provides the rest. The chain links TRBV5-1 to TRBJ1-4, with a weak D call TRBD1 (6 bases). In germline, CDR1 is SGHRS, CDR2 YFSETQ. The CDR3 is 14 amino acids. The V end lost 0 bases, the J end lost 8 bases, and 11 bases lay between the germline ends. Partial CDR3 DNA: TGCGCCAGCAGCTTGGCTGGACAGCGAGAAAAA. This translates into CASSLAGQREK. The complete CDR3 sequence is CASSLAGQREKLFF.

This clone came up many times. Read data end 3 residues before the CDR3 end; the end is taken from the germline J gene. The rearrangement uses TRBV20-1 and TRBJ1-5; unclear D gene. Germline assignment: CDR1 DFQATT and CDR2 SNEGSKA (reference sequence). The CDR3 spans 13 residues. The V gene lost 7 bases and the J gene lost 3 bases, with 13 bases spanning the gap. The CDR3 bases that were read are TGCAGTGTACAAAATAAAATCAATCAGCCC. It yields the protein CSVQNKINQP. The entire CDR3 sequence reads CSVQNKINQPQHF.

This clone was found many times. The DNA ends 3 residues before the CDR3 does, and the rest of the CDR3 is filled in from the germline J gene. This chain links TRBV30 with TRBJ2-7; 10 bases fit TRBD2. V gave up 3 bases and J gave up 1 base; unmatched junction bases: 9. The CDR3 consists of 16 residues. Germline lookup yields CDR1 GTSNPN and CDR2 SVGIG (reference sequence). Partial CDR3 DNA: TGTGCCTGGAGCTGGCTAGCGGGAGATTTTTCCTACGAG. Protein product: CAWSWLAGDFSYE. The full CDR3 is CAWSWLAGDFSYEQYF.

This clone came up many times. The sequence runs out 3 residues before the end of the CDR3; the remainder is reconstructed from the germline J gene. The chain recombines TRBV19 with TRBJ1-2; D is ambiguous. There are 12 residues in the CDR3. V was trimmed by 4 bases and J by 6 bases, leaving 9 bases between them. In germline, CDR1 is LNHDA, CDR2 SQIVND (reference sequence). The CDR3 region is CASSTSLDGYTF. Incomplete CDR3 DNA: TGTGCCAGTAGTACCTCCCTCGATGGC.

This clone has at least ten counts. Read coverage stops 3 residues before the CDR3 terminus; the germline J gene supplies the remainder. The chain uses TRBV7-9 and TRBJ2-7; 13 bases map to TRBD2. The CDR3 totals 14 residues. Trimming removed 5 bases from V and 5 bases from J; junction bases left unmatched: 3. The germline V gene encodes CDR1 SEHNR and CDR2 FQNEAQ (reference sequence). The CDR3 loop is CASSLGLAGDEQYF. CDR3 DNA (partial): TGTGCCAGCAGCCTTGGACTAGCGGGAGACGAG.

This clone was observed many times. The CDR3 end falls 3 residues outside the read, so it is completed with the germline J gene. V usage is TRBV28 and J usage is TRBJ2-5; 7 nucleotides match TRBD2. Trimming at V came to 5 bases and at J to 0 bases, leaving 6 bases not matched to a gene. This CDR3 is 15 amino acids long. Per the germline V gene, CDR1 is MDHEN and CDR2 is SYDVKM. The CDR3 here is CASSPAAGYQETQYF. The part of the CDR3 DNA that was read is TGTGCCAGCAGTCCGGCAGCGGGGTACCAAGAGACC. The full variable domain, its missing parts supplied by reference TRBV28 and TRBJ2-5, is DVKVTQSSRYLVKRTGEKVFLECVQDMDHENMFWYRQDPGLGLRLIYFSYDVKMKEKGDIPEGYSVSREKKERFSLILESASTNQTSMYLCASSPAAGYQETQYFGPGTRLLVL.

This clone was counted at least ten times. The DNA ends 3 residues before the CDR3 does, and the rest of the CDR3 is filled in from the germline J gene. The chain recombines TRBV20-1 with TRBJ2-3; a weak D match, TRBD2 (6 bases). This CDR3 has 13 residues. V lost 3 bases and J 4 bases, leaving 11 bases between the germline ends. Per the germline V gene, CDR1 is DFQATT and CDR2 is SNEGSKA (reference sequence). CDR3 loop: CSASFAGPDTQYF. The DNA read from the CDR3 is TGCAGTGCTAGCTTCGCGGGGCCAGATACG.

This clone was seen at least ten times. The CDR3 end lies 3 residues beyond the end of the read and is filled in from the germline J gene. The rearrangement links TRBV19 to TRBJ1-5, with D possibly being TRBD1 (6 bases). Trimming left V 7 bases short and J 1 base short, with 14 bases between. Germline CDR1 LNHDA, CDR2 SQIVND (reference sequence). The CDR3 loop spans 15 amino acids. Incomplete CDR3 DNA: TGTGCCAGTAATTTAGGGGGTATGAGCAATCAGCCC. Its protein product is CASNLGGMSNQP. The CDR3 in its entirety is CASNLGGMSNQPQHF.